Listed here are 5 T cell receptor beta chains from one sample, sequenced in a study of control samples from healthy donors and cancer patients. Here immunoSEQ multiplex PCR was the method, and the copy in TCRdb shows in-frame clones only, minus some. The profile shows some 150,000 clones, around 93% of them singletons. Sequencing input: blood. The receptor source for this set is a woman in her sixties in good health.

The chain recombines TRBV7-2 with TRBJ2-3; 7 bases are a match to TRBD1. This CDR3 is built from 17 residues. The germline V gene encodes CDR1 SGHTA and CDR2 FQGNSA. V lost 5 bases and J lost 1; bases outside the gene matches: 12. The CDR3 spells CASSRSLTGLGTDTQYF. DNA for the CDR3: TGTGCCAGCAGCCGGTCTTTGACAGGGCTGGGCACAGATACGCAGTATTTT.

V usage is TRBV5-1 and J usage is TRBJ2-3; D unresolved. V lost 2 bases, J lost 2 bases, and 9 bases lay in between. Germline V gene sequence: CDR1 SGHRS, CDR2 YFSETQ. The CDR3 sequence is 14 residues long. This CDR3 reads CASSFLLDTDTQYF. DNA for the CDR3: TGCGCCAGCAGCTTTCTATTAGACACAGATACGCAGTATTTT.

The chain joins TRBV24-1 to TRBJ2-1; D gene unclear. CDR1 KGHDR and CDR2 SFDVKD come from the germline V gene. CDR3 size: 15 residues. Trimming took 0 bases from V and 12 from J, leaving 17 bases between them. CDR3 sequence reads: CATSDLGRWSTLQFF. DNA for the CDR3: TGTGCCACCAGTGATTTGGGGCGGTGGTCGACGTTGCAGTTCTTC.

This clone turned up a few times. Other DNA sequences in the same sample also yield this CDR3. The J gene is TRBJ2-5, the V gene TRBV7-8, with a tentative D call TRBD1 (6 bases). The germline V gene encodes CDR1 SGHVS and CDR2 FQNEAQ. The CDR3 length is 14 residues. V was cut by 1 base and J by 2 bases, with 8 bases left in between. The DNA for the CDR3 is TGTGCCAGCAGCTTAGAAAGGGGGCAAGAGACCCAGTACTTC. This encodes CASSLERGQETQYF.

J is TRBJ1-1 and V is TRBV5-4, with 7 nucleotides matching TRBD1. The CDR3 length is 15 residues. Germline CDR1 SGHNT, CDR2 YYREEE (reference sequence). V was pared by 5 bases and J by 3 bases, with 10 bases of the junction left unmatched. The CDR3 is CASSSQATGHTEAFF. The CDR3 DNA follows: TGTGCCAGCAGTTCACAAGCGACAGGGCACACTGAAGCTTTCTTT.